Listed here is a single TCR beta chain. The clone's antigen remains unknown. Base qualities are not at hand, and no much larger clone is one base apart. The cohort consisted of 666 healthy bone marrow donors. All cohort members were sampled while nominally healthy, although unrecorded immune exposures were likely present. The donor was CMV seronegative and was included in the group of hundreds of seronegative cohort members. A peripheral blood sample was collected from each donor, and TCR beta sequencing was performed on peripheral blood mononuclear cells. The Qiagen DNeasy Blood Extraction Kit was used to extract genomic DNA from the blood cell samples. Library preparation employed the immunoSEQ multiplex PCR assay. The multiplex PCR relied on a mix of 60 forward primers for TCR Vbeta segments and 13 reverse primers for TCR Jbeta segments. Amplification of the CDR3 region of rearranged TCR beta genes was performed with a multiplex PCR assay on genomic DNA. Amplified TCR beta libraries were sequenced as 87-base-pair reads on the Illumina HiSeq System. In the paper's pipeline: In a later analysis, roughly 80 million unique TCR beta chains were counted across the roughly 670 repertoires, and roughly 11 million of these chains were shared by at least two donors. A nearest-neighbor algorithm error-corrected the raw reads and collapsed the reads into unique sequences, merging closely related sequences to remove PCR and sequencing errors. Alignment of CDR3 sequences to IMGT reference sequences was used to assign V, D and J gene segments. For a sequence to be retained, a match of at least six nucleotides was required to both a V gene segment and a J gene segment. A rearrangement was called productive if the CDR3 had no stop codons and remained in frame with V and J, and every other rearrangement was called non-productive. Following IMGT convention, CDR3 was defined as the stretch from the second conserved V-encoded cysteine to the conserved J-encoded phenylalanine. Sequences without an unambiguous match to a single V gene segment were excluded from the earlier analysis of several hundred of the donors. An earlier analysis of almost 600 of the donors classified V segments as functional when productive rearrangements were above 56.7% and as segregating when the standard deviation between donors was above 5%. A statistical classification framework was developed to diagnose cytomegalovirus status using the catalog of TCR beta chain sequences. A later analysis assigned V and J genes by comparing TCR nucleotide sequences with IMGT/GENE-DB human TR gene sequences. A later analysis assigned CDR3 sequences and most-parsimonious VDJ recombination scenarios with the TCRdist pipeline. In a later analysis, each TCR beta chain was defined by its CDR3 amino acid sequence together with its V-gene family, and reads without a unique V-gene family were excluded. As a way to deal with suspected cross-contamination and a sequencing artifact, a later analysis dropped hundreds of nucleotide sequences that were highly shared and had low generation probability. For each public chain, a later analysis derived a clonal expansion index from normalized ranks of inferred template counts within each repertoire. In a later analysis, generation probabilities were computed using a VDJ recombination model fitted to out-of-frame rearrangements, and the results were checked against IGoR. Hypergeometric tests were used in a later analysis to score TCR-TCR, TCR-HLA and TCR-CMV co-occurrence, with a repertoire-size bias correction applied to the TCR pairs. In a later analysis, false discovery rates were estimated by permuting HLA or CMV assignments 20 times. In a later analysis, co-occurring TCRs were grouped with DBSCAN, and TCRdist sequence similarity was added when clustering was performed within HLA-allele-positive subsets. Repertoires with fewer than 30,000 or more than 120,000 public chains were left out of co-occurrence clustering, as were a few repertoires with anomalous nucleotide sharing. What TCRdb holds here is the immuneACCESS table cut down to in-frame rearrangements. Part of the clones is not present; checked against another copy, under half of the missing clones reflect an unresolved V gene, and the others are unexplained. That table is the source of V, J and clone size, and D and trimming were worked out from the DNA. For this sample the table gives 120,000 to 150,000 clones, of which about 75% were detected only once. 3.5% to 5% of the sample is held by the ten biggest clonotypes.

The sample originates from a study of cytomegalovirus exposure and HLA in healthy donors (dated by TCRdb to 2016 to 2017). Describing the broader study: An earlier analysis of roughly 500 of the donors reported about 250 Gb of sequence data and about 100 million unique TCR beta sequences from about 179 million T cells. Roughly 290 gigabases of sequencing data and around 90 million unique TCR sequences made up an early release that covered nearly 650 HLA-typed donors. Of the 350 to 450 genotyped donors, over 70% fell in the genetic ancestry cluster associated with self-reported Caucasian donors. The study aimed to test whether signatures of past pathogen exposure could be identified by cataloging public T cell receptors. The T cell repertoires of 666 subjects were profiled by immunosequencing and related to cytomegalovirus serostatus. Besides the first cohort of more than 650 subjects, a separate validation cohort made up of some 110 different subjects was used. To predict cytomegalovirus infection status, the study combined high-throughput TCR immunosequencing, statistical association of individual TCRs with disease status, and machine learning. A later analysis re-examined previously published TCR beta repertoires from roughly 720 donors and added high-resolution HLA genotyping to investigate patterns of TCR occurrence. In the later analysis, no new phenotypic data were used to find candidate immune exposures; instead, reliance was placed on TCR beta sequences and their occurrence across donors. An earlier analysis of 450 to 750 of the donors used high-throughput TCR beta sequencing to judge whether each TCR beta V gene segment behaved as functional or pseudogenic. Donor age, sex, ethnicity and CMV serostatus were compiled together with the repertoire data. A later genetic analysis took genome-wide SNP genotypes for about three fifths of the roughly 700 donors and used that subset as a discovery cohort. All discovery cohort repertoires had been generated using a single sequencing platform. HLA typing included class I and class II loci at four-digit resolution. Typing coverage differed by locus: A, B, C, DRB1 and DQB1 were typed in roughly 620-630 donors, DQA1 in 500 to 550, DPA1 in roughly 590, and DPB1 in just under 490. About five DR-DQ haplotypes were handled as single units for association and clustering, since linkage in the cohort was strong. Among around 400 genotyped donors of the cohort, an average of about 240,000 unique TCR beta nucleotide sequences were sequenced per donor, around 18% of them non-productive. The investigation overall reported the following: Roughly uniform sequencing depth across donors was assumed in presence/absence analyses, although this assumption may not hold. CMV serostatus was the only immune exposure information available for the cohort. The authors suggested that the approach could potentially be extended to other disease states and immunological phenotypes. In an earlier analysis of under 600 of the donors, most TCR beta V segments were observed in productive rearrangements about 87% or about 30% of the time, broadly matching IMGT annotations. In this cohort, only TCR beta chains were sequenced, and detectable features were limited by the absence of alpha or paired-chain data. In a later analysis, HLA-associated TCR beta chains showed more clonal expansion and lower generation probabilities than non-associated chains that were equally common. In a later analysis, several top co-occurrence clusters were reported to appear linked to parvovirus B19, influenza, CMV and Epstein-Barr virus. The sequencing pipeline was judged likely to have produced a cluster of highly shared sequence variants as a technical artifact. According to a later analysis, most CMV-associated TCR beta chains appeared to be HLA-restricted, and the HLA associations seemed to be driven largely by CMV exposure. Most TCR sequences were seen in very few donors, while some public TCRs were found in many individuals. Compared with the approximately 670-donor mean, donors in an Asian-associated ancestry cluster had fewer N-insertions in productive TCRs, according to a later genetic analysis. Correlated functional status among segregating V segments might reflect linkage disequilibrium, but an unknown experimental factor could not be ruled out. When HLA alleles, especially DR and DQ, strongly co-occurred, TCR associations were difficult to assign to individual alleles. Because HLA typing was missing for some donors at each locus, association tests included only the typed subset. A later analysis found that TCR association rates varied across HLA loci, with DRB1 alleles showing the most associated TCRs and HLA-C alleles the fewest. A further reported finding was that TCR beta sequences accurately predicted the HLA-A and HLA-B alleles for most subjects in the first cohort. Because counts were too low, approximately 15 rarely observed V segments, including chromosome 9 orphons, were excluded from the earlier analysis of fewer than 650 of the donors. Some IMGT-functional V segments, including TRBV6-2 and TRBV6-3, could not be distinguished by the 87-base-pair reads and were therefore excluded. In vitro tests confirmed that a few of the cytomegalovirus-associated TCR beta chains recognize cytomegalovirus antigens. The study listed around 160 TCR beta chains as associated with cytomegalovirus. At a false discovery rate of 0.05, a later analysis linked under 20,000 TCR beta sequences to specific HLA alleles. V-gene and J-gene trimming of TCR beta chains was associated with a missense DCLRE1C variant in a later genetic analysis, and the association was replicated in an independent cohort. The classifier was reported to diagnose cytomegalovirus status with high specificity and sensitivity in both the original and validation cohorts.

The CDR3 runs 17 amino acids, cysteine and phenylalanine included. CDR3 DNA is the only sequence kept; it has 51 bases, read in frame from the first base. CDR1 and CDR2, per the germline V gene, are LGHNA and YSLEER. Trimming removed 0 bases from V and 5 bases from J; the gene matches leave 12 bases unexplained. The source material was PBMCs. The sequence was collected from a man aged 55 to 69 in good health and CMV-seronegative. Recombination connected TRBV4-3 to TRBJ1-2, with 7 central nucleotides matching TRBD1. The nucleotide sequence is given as TGCGCCAGCAGCCAAGAGCCCTCACCGTCAGGGGGGTATGGCTACACCTTC. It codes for CASSQEPSPSGGYGYTF.